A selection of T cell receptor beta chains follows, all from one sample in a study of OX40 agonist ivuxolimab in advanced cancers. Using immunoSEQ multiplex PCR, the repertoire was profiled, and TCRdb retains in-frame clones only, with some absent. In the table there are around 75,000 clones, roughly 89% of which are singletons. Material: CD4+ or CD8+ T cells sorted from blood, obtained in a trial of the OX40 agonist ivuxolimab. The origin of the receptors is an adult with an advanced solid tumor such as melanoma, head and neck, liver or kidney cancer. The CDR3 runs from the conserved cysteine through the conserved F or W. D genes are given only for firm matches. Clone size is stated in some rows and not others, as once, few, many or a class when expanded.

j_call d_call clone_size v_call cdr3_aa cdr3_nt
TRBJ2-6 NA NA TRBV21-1 CASNLPGANVLTF TGTGCCAGCAATCTTCCCGGGGCCAACGTCCTGACTTTC
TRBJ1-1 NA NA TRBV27 CASSLGLGAGALWMNTEAFF TGTGCCAGCAGTTTAGGCTTGGGGGCAGGGGCGTTATGGATGAACACTGAAGCTTTCTTT
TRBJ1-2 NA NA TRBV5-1 CASRQMANYGYTF TGCGCCAGCAGACAGATGGCTAACTATGGCTACACCTTC
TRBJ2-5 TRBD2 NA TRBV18 CASSPQGGPGTQYF TGTGCCAGCTCACCACAGGGAGGGCCGGGGACCCAGTACTTC
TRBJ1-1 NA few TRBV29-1 CSVEGREELGFF TGCAGCGTTGAAGGGCGAGAGGAGCTGGGTTTCTTT
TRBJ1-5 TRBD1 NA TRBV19 CASKGGTARNQPQHF TGTGCCAGTAAGGGGGGGACAGCTAGAAATCAGCCCCAGCATTTT
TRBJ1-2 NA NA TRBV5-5 CASTRDTTNYGYTF TGTGCCAGCACCCGGGACACCACTAACTATGGCTACACCTTC
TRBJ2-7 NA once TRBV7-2 CASSSPGYEQYF TGTGCCAGCAGCTCCCCGGGTTACGAGCAGTACTTC
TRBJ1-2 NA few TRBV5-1 CASSSTTGDGYTF TGCGCCAGCAGCTCGACGACAGGAGATGGCTACACCTTC
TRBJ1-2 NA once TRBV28 CASSLQTVYGYTF TGTGCCAGCAGTTTGCAGACGGTCTATGGCTACACCTTC
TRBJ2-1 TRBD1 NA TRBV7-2 CASSPDRGRNEQFF TGTGCCAGCAGCCCGGACAGGGGAAGGAATGAGCAGTTCTTC
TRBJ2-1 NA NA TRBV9 CASSPLRGRGSYNEQFF TGTGCCAGCAGCCCCTTGCGAGGGAGAGGATCCTACAATGAGCAGTTCTTC
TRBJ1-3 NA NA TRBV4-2 CASSQDNIVAGNTIYF TGTGCCAGCAGCCAAGACAACATAGTCGCTGGAAACACCATATATTTT
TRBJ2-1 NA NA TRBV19 CASSMQGGYNEQFF TGTGCCAGTAGTATGCAAGGGGGGTACAATGAGCAGTTCTTC
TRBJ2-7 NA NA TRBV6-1 CASSEWGSSHEQYF TGTGCCAGCAGTGAATGGGGATCCAGCCACGAGCAGTACTTC
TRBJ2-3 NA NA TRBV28 CASSLGWRGGDTQYF TGTGCCAGCAGTTTAGGCTGGCGGGGCGGAGATACGCAGTATTTT
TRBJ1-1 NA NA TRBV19 CASSIDPRSGITEAFF TGTGCCAGTAGTATAGACCCAAGGAGTGGGATAACTGAAGCTTTCTTT
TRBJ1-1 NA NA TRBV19 CASFSLGTEAFF TGTGCCAGTTTTTCGTTGGGCACTGAAGCTTTCTTT
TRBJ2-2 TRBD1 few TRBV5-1 CASSPIVGTGLTGELFF TGCGCCAGCAGCCCGATCGTGGGGACAGGGTTAACCGGGGAGCTGTTTTTT
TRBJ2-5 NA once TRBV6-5 CASSLSRGQETQYF TGTGCCAGCAGTTTATCCAGGGGCCAAGAGACCCAGTACTTC
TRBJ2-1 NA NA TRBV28 CASSSTAYFSFNEQFF TGTGCCAGCAGTTCCACTGCTTATTTCAGCTTCAATGAGCAGTTCTTC
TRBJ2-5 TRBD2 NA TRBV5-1 CASSLSGAQETQYF TGCGCCAGCAGCTTAAGCGGGGCCCAAGAGACCCAGTACTTC
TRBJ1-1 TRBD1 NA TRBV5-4 CASSADRGNVAFF TGTGCCAGCTCGGCTGACAGGGGTAATGTAGCTTTCTTT
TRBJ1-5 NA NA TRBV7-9 CASSLARGGFSNQPQHF TGTGCCAGCAGCTTAGCGCGTGGGGGCTTTAGCAATCAGCCCCAGCATTTT
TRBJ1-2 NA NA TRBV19 CATKTPGGQGDYGYTF TGTGCGACCAAGACCCCGGGAGGCCAGGGAGACTATGGCTACACCTTC
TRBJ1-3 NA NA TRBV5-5 CASSLWLTRSNSGNTIYF TGTGCCAGCAGCTTGTGGCTAACCCGATCCAACTCTGGAAACACCATATATTTT
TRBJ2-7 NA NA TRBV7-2 CASSFIRSSYEQYF TGTGCCAGCAGTTTTATACGAAGCTCCTACGAGCAGTACTTC
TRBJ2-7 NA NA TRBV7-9 CASSLRTNYEQYF TGTGCCAGCAGCTTGAGGACTAACTACGAGCAGTACTTC
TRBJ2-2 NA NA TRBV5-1 CASSPRQGRDGELFF TGCGCCAGCAGCCCCCGACAGGGGAGGGACGGGGAGCTGTTTTTT
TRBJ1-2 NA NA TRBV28 CASRLQRTNYGYTF TGTGCCAGCCGACTACAGAGGACTAACTATGGCTACACCTTC
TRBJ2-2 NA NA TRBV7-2 CASTCWDAPNTGELFF TGTGCCAGCACCTGCTGGGACGCACCGAACACCGGGGAGCTGTTTTTT
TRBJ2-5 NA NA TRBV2 CASSVNRQETQYF TGTGCCAGCAGTGTTAACAGACAAGAGACCCAGTACTTC
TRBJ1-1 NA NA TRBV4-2 CASSQVKGYTEAFF TGTGCCAGCAGCCAAGTAAAGGGGTACACTGAAGCTTTCTTT
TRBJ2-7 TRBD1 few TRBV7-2 CASSLTTGTAYEQYF TGTGCCAGCAGCTTGACTACCGGGACAGCCTACGAGCAGTACTTC
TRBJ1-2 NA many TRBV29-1 CSVAGSYGYTF TGCAGCGTTGCAGGTAGCTATGGCTACACCTTC
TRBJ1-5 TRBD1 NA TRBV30 CAWNPALKGARSNQPQHF TGTGCCTGGAATCCGGCACTTAAGGGGGCGCGAAGCAATCAGCCCCAGCATTTT
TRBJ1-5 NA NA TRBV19 CASSIDRGQPQHF TGTGCCAGTAGTATAGATCGAGGTCAGCCCCAGCATTTT
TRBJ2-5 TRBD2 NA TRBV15 CATSRNNQREVGETQYF TGTGCCACCAGCAGAAACAACCAGCGGGAGGTGGGAGAGACCCAGTACTTC
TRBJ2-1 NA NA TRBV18 CASSQERIEQFF TGTGCCAGCTCACAGGAGCGAATCGAGCAGTTCTTC
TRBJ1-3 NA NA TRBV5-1 CASSLEPAGNTIYF TGCGCCAGCAGCTTGGAGCCCGCTGGAAACACCATATATTTT
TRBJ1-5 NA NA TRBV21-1 CASSKEMGLAIYSNQPQHF TGTGCCAGCAGCAAAGAGATGGGACTCGCTATCTATAGCAATCAGCCCCAGCATTTT
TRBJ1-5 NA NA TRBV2 CASSEGLQPQHF TGTGCCAGCAGTGAGGGACTTCAGCCCCAGCATTTT
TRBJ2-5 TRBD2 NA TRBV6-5 CASSLLAGGPAQTQYF TGTGCCAGCAGTTTGCTAGCGGGGGGCCCAGCACAGACCCAGTACTTC
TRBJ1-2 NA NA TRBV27 CASSLGGQQGYTF TGTGCCAGCAGTTTAGGCGGCCAACAAGGCTACACCTTC
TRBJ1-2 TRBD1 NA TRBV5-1 CASSLDGTSTGAGYTF TGCGCCAGCAGCTTGGACGGGACCTCTACAGGGGCCGGCTACACCTTC
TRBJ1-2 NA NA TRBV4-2 CASSLGAENYGYTF TGTGCCAGCAGCCTCGGCGCAGAAAACTATGGCTACACCTTC
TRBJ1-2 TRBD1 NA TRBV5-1 CASSPGTGGVLRYGYTF TGCGCCAGCAGCCCCGGGACAGGGGGCGTCTTGAGGTATGGCTACACCTTC
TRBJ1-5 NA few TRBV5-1 CASKRESGGTQPQHF TGCGCCAGCAAACGTGAAAGCGGGGGGACTCAGCCCCAGCATTTT
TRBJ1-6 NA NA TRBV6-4 CASSDLAGASPLHF TGTGCCAGCAGTGACTTGGCAGGGGCTTCACCCCTCCACTTT
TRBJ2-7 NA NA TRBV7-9 CASSFVGGYEQYF TGTGCCAGCAGCTTCGTAGGGGGATACGAGCAGTACTTC
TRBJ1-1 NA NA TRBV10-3 CAINSGDTEAFF TGTGCCATCAACTCCGGGGACACTGAAGCTTTCTTT
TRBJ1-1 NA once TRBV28 CASSPRGLGTEAFF TGTGCCAGCAGTCCCCGTGGTCTCGGGACTGAAGCTTTCTTT
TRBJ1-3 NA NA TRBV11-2 CASSFGDSGNTIYF TGTGCCAGCAGCTTCGGGGACTCTGGAAACACCATATATTTT
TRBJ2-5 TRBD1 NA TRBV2 CASSRDRVQETQYF TGTGCCAGCAGTCGGGACAGGGTACAAGAGACCCAGTACTTC
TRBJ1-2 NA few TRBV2 CASSTEGRASGYTF TGTGCCAGCAGCACGGAAGGGAGAGCAAGCGGCTACACCTTC
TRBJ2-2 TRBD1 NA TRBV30 CARDRGLMNTGELFF TGTGCCCGGGACAGGGGGCTAATGAACACCGGGGAGCTGTTTTTT